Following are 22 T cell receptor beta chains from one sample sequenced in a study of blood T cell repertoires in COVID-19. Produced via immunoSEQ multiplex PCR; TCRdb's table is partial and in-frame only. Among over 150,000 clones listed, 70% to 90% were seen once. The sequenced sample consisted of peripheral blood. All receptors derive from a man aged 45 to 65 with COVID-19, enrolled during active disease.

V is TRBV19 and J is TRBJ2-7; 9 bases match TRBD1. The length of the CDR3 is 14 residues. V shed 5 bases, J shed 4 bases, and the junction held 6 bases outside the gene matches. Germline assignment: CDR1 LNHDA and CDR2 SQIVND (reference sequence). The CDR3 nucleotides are TGTGCCAGTAGTCGGGACAGGGATAGGTACGAGCAGTACTTC. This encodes CASSRDRDRYEQYF. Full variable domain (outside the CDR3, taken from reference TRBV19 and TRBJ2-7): DGGITQSPKYLFRKEGQNVTLSCEQNLNHDAMYWYRQDPGQGLRLIYYSQIVNDFQKGDIAEGYSVSREKKESFPLTVTSAQKNPTAFYLCASSRDRDRYEQYFGPGTRLTVT.

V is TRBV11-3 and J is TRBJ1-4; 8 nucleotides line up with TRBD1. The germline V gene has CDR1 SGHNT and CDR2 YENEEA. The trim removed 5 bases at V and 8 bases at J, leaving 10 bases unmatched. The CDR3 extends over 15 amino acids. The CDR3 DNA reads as TGTGCCAGCAGCCATTCTGACAGGGGAAGGGAAAAACTGTTTTTT. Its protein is CASSHSDRGREKLFF.

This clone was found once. The CDR3 loop reads CASSYAQPGEKLFF. The DNA for the CDR3 is TGTGCCAGCAGTTATGCGCAGCCGGGGGAAAAACTGTTTTTT. The chain uses TRBV6-6 and TRBJ1-4, with D unclear. Deletions cut 3 bases from V and 8 bases from J, with 13 bases between. The germline CDR1 and CDR2 sequences are MNHNY and SVGAGI (reference sequence). This CDR3 has 14 residues.

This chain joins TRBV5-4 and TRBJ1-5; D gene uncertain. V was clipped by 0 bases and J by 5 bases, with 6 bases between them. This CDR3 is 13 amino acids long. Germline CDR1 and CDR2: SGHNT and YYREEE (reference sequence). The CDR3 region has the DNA TGTGCCAGCAGCTTGGGCCGGGATCAGCCCCAGCATTTT. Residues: CASSLGRDQPQHF.

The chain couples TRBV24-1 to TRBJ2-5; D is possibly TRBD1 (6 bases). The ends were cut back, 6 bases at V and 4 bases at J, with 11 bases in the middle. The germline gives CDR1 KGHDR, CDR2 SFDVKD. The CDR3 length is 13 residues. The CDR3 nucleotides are TGTGCCACCAGTACTGTAGGGGGAGAGACCCAGTACTTC. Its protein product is CATSTVGGETQYF.

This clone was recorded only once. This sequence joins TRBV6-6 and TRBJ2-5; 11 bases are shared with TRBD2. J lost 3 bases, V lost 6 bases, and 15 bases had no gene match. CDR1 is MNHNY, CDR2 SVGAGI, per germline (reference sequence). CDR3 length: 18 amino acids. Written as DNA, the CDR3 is TGTGCCAGCAGCCGAGGTGTTACTAGCGGGAGCGAGGAAGAGACCCAGTACTTC. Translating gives CASSRGVTSGSEEETQYF.

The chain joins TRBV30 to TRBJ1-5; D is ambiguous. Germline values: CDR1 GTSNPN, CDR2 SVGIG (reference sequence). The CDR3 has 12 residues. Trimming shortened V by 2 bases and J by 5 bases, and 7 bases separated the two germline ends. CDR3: CAWSHPDQPQHF. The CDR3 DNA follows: TGTGCCTGGAGTCACCCAGATCAGCCCCAGCATTTT.

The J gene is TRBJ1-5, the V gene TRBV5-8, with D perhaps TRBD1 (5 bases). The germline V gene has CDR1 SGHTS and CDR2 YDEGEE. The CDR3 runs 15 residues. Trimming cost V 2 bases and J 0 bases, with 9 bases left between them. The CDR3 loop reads CASSLQVYSNQPQHF. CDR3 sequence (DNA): TGTGCCAGCAGCTTACAGGTCTATAGCAATCAGCCCCAGCATTTT.

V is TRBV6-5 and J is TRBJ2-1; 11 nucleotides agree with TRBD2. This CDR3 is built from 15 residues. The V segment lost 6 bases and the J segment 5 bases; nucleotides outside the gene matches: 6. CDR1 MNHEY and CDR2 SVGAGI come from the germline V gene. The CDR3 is CASRPISGGDNEQFF. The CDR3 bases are TGTGCCAGCAGACCTATTAGCGGGGGGGACAATGAGCAGTTCTTC.

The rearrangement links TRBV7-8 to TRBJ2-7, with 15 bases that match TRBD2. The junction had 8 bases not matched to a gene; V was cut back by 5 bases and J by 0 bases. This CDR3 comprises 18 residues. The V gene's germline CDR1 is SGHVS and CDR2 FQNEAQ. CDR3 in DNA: TGTGCCAGCAGCGCGGGACTAGCGGGAGGAGTGGGCTCCTACGAGCAGTACTTC. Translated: CASSAGLAGGVGSYEQYF.

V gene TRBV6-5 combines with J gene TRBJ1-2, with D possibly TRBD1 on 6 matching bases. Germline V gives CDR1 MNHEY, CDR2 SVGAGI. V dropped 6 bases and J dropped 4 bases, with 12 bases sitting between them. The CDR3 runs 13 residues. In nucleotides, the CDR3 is TGTGCCAGCAGCCCGACAGGAGTCTATGGCTACACCTTC. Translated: CASSPTGVYGYTF.

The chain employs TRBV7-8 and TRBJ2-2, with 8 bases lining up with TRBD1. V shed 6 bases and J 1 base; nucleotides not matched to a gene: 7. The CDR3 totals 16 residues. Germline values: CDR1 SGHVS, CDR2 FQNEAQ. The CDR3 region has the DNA TGTGCCAGCAGGCAAAGGACAGGGTTGAACACCGGGGAGCTGTTTTTT. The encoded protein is CASRQRTGLNTGELFF.

CDR3 DNA: TGTGCCAGCAGCACCGGGACACCCGTCCAAGAGACCCAGTACTTC. It encodes CASSTGTPVQETQYF. The chain uses TRBV7-8 and TRBJ2-5; tentative D call: TRBD1 (6 bases). The CDR3 runs to 15 residues. Trimming stripped 5 bases from V and 1 base from J, with 14 bases between. Per germline, CDR1 SGHVS and CDR2 FQNEAQ. The variable domain in full, with the rest retrieved from reference TRBV7-8 and TRBJ2-5, is GAGVSQSPRYKVAKRGQDVALRCDPISGHVSLFWYQQALGQGPEFLTYFQNEAQLDKSGLPSDRFFAERPEGSVSTLKIQRTQQEDSAVYLCASSTGTPVQETQYFGPGTRLLVL.

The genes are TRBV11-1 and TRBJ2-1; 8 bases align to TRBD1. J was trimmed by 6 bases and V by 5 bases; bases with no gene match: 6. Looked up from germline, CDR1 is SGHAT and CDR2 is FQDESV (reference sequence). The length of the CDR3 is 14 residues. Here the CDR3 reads CASSPRTGLNEQFF. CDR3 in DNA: TGTGCCAGCAGCCCACGGACAGGGCTCAATGAGCAGTTCTTC.

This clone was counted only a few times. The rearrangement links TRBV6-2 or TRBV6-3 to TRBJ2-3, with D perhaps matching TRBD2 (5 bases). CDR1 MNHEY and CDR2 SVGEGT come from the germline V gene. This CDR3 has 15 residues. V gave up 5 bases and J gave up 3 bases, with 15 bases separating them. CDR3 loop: CASSNLAIGTDTQYF. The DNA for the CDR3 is TGTGCCAGCAGTAATCTAGCAATCGGTACAGATACGCAGTATTTT.

This CDR3 reads CASSPGGSGDTQYF. The CDR3 DNA follows: TGTGCCAGCAGCCCTGGGGGGTCTGGAGATACGCAGTATTTT. The chain combines TRBV4-2 with TRBJ2-3; D perhaps matches TRBD2 (6 bases). The CDR3 loop spans 14 amino acids. CDR1 is LGHNA, CDR2 YNFKEQ, per germline. Deletions cut 4 bases from V and 5 bases from J, with 13 bases between.

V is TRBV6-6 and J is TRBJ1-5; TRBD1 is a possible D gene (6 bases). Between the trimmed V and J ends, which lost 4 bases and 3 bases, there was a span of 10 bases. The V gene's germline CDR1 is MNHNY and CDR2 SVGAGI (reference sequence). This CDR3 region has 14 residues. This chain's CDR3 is CASSLTGVNQPQHF. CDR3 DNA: TGTGCCAGCAGTTTGACAGGAGTCAATCAGCCCCAGCATTTT.

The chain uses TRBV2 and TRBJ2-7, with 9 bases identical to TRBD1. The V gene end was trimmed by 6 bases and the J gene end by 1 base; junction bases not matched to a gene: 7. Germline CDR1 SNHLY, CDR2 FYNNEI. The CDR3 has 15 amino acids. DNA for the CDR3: TGTGCCAGCAGCAGACAGGGGGGGTATTCCTACGAGCAGTACTTC. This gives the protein CASSRQGGYSYEQYF.

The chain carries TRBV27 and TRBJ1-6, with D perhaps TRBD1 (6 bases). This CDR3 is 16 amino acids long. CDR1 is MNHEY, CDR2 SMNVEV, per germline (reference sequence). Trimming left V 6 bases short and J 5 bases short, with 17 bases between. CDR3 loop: CASSKGTMDHNSPLHF. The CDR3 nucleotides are TGTGCCAGCAGCAAGGGGACAATGGATCATAATTCACCCCTCCACTTT.

The CDR3 bases are TGTGCCACCAGCAGAGACAGGGGTTTGGGAAACACCATATATTTT. This sequence encodes CATSRDRGLGNTIYF. The chain links TRBV15 to TRBJ1-3, with D possibly matching TRBD1 (6 bases). V shed 0 bases and J shed 4 bases, with 10 bases lying between them. The CDR3 loop spans 15 amino acids. The germline gives CDR1 LNHNV, CDR2 YYDKDF (reference sequence).

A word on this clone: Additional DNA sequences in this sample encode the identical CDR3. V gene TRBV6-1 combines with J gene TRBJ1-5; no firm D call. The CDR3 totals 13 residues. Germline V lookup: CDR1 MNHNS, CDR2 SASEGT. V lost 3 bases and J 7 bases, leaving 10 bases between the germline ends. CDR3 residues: CASSDRGNQPQHF. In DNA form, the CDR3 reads TGTGCCAGCAGTGACCGGGGAAACCAGCCCCAGCATTTT.

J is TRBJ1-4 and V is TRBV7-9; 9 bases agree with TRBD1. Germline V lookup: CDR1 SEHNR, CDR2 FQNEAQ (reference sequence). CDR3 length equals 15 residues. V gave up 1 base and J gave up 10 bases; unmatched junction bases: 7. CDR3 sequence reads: CASSLDTGQGRKLFF. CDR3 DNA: TGTGCCAGCAGCTTAGACACGGGACAGGGACGAAAACTGTTTTTT.